This T cell receptor (beta chain) appears in the sequencing data of a study of T cells after yellow fever vaccination. Study conclusions and caveats: Reappearance after the booster was observed for most primary-vaccination clones (roughly 97% CD4, over 70% CD8). Relatively few clonotypes were ones that appeared in both CD4 and CD8 compartments. Bulk-population clonotypes that are abundant could appear as contaminants in FACS-sorted repertoires.

Template switching with 5'RACE generated the TCR cDNA and added a universal primer site and UMIs. Via MiXCR, TCRdb re-called the 5' RACE reads, giving one row per CDR3 protein. The repertoire holds around 350,000 distinct CDR3 sequences, with 6.2% as singletons. In this sample, this clonotype turned up a few times. The antigen is not known. Germline assignment: CDR1 MNHEY and CDR2 SVGAGI. This CDR3 is 17 amino acids long. Trimming took off 0 bases at V and 0 bases at J, with 12 bases between the two ends. The chain employs TRBV6-5 and TRBJ2-1, with D uncertain. Source: PBMCs, taken 5 days after the yellow fever booster vaccination. The clonotype originates from a young man who received the YFV17D yellow fever vaccine. The CDR3 region is CASSYSGGRGSYNEQFF. The CDR3 coding sequence is TGTGCCAGCAGTTACTCGGGCGGCCGTGGCTCCTACAATGAGCAGTTCTTC.